This TCR beta chain was recovered during a study of blood T cell repertoires in COVID-19. The CDR3 loop spans 18 amino acids. Trimming at V came to 0 bases and at J to 6 bases, leaving 9 bases not matched to a gene. Germline V lookup: CDR1 SGDLS, CDR2 YYNGEE. Data came from immunoSEQ multiplex PCR; TCRdb stores just in-frame clones and leaves some out. The table records a few hundred thousand clones, 88% of them present only once. The TCR originated in a woman in her 30s who had been exposed to COVID-19. This chain links TRBV9 with TRBJ2-2; 12 positions match TRBD2. Source material: PBMCs or T cells enriched from blood (not recorded which). Written as DNA, the CDR3 is TGTGCCAGCAGCGTAGCTAGCGGGAGGGTTAGTGGTCCCGGGGAGCTGTTTTTT. Protein sequence: CASSVASGRVSGPGELFF.